Reported below is one TCR beta chain. The target of this receptor is not known. Per-base qualities were not stored, and no clone one base away is much larger. Library prep was done by the immunoSEQ multiplex PCR assay. The source is immuneACCESS, and TCRdb retained only in-frame sequences with V and J called. Part of the clones is not carried over; for the studies checked, unresolved V genes explain less than half of this, and the remainder is unexplained. A total of 95,000 or so clones appear in this sample, 85% to 95% of them only once. The top ten constitute roughly 0.34% of the sample. The data derive from a study of technical replicates of blood from several donors (dated by TCRdb to about 2017). The sequenced material came from T cells isolated from PBMCs. The origin of this receptor is a human donor in good health.

The DNA sequence follows: TGTGCCAGTAGTTTACAGGGGGCGCTGGGCACTGAAGCTTTCTTT. It translates to CASSLQGALGTEAFF. The chain uses TRBV19 and TRBJ1-1; 9 central bases correspond to TRBD1. Unmatched junction bases come to 8, with V trimmed by 5 bases and J by 4 bases. Taken from the germline V gene (reference sequence), the CDR1 and CDR2 loops are LNHDA and SQIVND. The CDR3 measures 15 amino acids from cysteine to phenylalanine. The entry retains the CDR3 DNA only, 45 bases that are in frame from base 1.